The entry that follows covers one T cell receptor (beta chain) sequence. The antigen is not known. The sample is drawn from a study of monozygotic twins with inflammatory bowel disease. Study observations and caveats: Sharing of clonotypes with others was lower in IBD patients than in healthy twins, and this was especially so with disease activity.

TCRdb re-called the 5' RACE reads and catalogs CDR3 proteins one per entry, DNA excluded. Its clone listing holds around 100,000 distinct CDR3 sequences. This CDR3 region has 15 residues. Germline V gives CDR1 DFQATT, CDR2 SNEGSKA (reference sequence). This clonotype originated in a human donor with ulcerative colitis or Crohn's disease, or a healthy co-twin of an affected twin (not recorded which). The chain employs TRBV20-1 and TRBJ1-2; the TCRdb call, TRBD1, lacks DNA for checking. The sequenced material came from blood. The CDR3 sequence: CSAREPGTGISGYTF.